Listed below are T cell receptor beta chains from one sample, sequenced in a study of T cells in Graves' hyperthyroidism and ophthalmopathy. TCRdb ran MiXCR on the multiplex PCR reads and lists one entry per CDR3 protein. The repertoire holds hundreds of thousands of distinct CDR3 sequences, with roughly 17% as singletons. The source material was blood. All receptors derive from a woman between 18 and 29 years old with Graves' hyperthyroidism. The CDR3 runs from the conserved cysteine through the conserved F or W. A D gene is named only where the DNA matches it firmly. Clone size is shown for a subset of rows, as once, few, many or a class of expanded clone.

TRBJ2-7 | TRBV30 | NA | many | CAWMPGTGVYEQYF | TGTGCCTGGATGCCAGGGACGGGAGTTTACGAGCAGTACTTC
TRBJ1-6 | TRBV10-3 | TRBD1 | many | CAISPGGNSPLHF | TGTGCCATCTCGCCAGGGGGGAATTCACCCCTCCACTTT
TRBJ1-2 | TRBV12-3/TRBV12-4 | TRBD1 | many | CASSPGQGNGYGYTF | TGTGCCAGCAGCCCCGGACAGGGGAACGGCTATGGCTACACCTTC
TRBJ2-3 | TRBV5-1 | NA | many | CASHRGWTDTQYF | TGCGCCAGCCACCGGGGGTGGACAGATACGCAGTATTTT
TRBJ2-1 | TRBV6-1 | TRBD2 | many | CASSVFPAGGNPTGDEQFF | TGTGCCAGCAGTGTCTTTCCAGCGGGGGGGAACCCGACCGGGGATGAGCAGTTCTTC
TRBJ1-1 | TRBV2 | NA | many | CASRDTTYAEAFF | TGTGCCAGCAGGGATACAACGTATGCTGAAGCTTTCTTT
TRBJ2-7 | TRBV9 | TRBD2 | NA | CASSQLAGGPGEQYF | TGTGCCAGCAGCCAACTAGCGGGGGGCCCAGGCGAGCAGTACTTC
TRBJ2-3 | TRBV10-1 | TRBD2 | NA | CASSALAGGKGDTQYF | TGCGCCAGCAGTGCCCTAGCGGGGGGAAAGGGAGATACGCAGTATTTT
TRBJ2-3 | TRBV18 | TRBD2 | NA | CASSPVAGGTDTQYF | TGTGCCAGCTCACCGGTAGCGGGGGGGACAGATACGCAGTATTTT
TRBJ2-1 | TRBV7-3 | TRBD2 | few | CASSVLAGTSYNEQFF | TGTGCCAGCAGCGTCTTAGCGGGGACCTCCTACAATGAGCAGTTCTTC
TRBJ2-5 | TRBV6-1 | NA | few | CASRAPPEPHETQYF | TGTGCCAGCAGGGCCCCGCCGGAGCCCCACGAGACCCAGTACTTC
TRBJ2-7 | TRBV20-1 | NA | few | CSARDWRTRGNEQYF | TGCAGTGCTAGAGATTGGAGGACCCGCGGGAACGAGCAGTACTTC
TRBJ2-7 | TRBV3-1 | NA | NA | CASSPTRAAPGQYF | TGTGCCAGCAGCCCCACCCGGGCGGCCCCAGGGCAGTACTTC
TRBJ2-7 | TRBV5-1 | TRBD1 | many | CASSLGDSGYSYEQYF | TGCGCCAGCAGCTTGGGGGACAGCGGATACTCCTACGAGCAGTACTTC
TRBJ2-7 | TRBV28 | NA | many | CASSLMGDEQYF | TGTGCCAGCAGTTTAATGGGAGACGAGCAGTACTTC
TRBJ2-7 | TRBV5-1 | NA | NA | CASSEQGVAYEQYF | TGCGCCAGCAGCGAACAGGGTGTCGCCTACGAGCAGTACTTC
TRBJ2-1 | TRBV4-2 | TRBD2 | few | CASSQESRLAEQFF | TGTGCCAGCAGCCAAGAGTCTCGACTAGCGGAGCAGTTCTTC
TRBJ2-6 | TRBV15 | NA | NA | CATSSQSGANVLTF | TGTGCCACCAGCTCCCAGTCTGGGGCCAACGTCCTGACTTTC
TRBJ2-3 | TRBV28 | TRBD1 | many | CATEQGATDTQYF | TGTGCCACCGAACAGGGGGCAACAGATACGCAGTATTTT
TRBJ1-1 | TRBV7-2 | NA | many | CASSLGFLAEAFF | TGTGCCAGCAGCTTAGGATTCCTGGCTGAAGCTTTCTTT
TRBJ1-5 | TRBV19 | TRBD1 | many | CASRRRTGENQPQHF | TGTGCCAGTAGAAGGAGGACAGGAGAGAATCAGCCCCAGCATTTT
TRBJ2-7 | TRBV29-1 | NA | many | CSVVTVMGGDEQYF | TGCAGCGTCGTTACAGTTATGGGGGGAGACGAGCAGTACTTC
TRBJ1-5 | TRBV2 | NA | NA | CASSVGGVGQPQHF | TGTGCCAGCAGTGTGGGGGGGGTTGGACAGCCCCAGCATTTT
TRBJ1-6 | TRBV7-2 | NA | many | CASSLLGGREIRSSPLHF | TGTGCCAGCAGCTTACTGGGTGGGAGGGAGATACGGAGTTCACCCCTCCACTTT
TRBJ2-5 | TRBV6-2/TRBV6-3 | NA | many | CAGQRFHQETQYF | TGTGCGGGCCAGAGATTCCACCAAGAGACCCAGTACTTC
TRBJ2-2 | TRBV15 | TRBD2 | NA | CATSRGGGANAPGELFF | TGTGCCACCAGCAGGGGGGGAGGGGCTAACGCCCCAGGGGAGCTGTTTTTT
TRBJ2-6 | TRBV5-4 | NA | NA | CASSLLVTGANVLTF | TGTGCCAGCAGCTTGTTGGTGACTGGGGCCAACGTCCTGACTTTC
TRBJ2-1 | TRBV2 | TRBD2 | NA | CASSEFLWRVATSGGTYNEQFF | TGTGCCAGCAGTGAGTTCCTTTGGAGGGTCGCGACTAGCGGGGGGACCTACAATGAGCAGTTCTTC